Listed here are 6 T cell receptor beta chains from one sample, sequenced in a study of CD8 T cells in ankylosing spondylitis (dated by TCRdb to the late 2010s). Library preparation was by 5' RACE. Sequencing was performed on an Illumina HiSeq 2500. TCRdb cleaned the public reads at Q25 with fastp, built clones with MiXCR and kept in-frame beta chains. Rows with one shared CDR3 protein collapse into an entry with the most common genes and DNA. In this sample the table shows some 840,000 distinct CDR3 sequences, about 12% of which occur a single time. Roughly 0.51% of the sample comes from the top ten. Points the paper makes about the study in general: Blood from ankylosing spondylitis patients appeared to be characterized by a TCR beta motif made up of several highly homologous amino acid variants.

Their antigens remain unidentified. Material for sequencing was blood, either unsorted or a sorted T cell fraction (not recorded which). Source of these receptors: a male donor with ankylosing spondylitis.

The rearrangement links TRBV5-1 to TRBJ2-7; tentatively, D is TRBD1 (5 bases). V lost 4 bases and J 3 bases, leaving 20 bases between the germline ends. CDR3 size: 16 residues. CDR1 is SGHRS and CDR2 is YFSETQ in the germline V gene. The CDR3 protein is CASSPSSSQGHYEQYF. CDR3 DNA: TGCGCCAGCAGCCCGAGTTCGAGCCAGGGCCACTACGAGCAGTACTTC.

J is TRBJ2-6 and V is TRBV20-1, with D possibly being TRBD2 (5 bases). Germline assignment: CDR1 DFQATT and CDR2 SNEGSKA (reference sequence). The CDR3 runs to 15 residues. The V and J ends lost 5 bases and 2 bases respectively, with 13 bases between them. CDR3 protein: CSAGSGMAGANVLTF. CDR3 bases: TGCAGTGCTGGGTCGGGGATGGCTGGGGCCAACGTCCTGACTTTC.

The rearrangement links TRBV9 to TRBJ2-1, with 7 bases that match TRBD2. The ends lost 1 base at V and 5 bases at J; junction bases unmatched: 9. The CDR3 loop spans 16 amino acids. Germline CDR1 reads SGDLS; CDR2 reads YYNGEE. For the CDR3, the DNA is TGTGCCAGCAGCGTATCGGGGTGGGACTACGACAATGAGCAGTTCTTC. This codes for CASSVSGWDYDNEQFF. The whole variable domain, filled in from reference TRBV9 and TRBJ2-1, reads DSGVTQTPKHLITATGQRVTLRCSPRSGDLSVYWYQQSLDQGLQFLIQYYNGEERAKGNILERFSAQQFPDLHSELNLSSLELGDSALYFCASSVSGWDYDNEQFFGPGTRLTVL.

This clonotype was seen at least ten times. The DNA for the CDR3 is TGTGCCATCAGTGGCATAATCGGAGAGACCCAGTACTTC. Its translation: CAISGIIGETQYF. The V and J genes are TRBV10-3 and TRBJ2-5; D is uncertain. Trimming cost V 4 bases and J 4 bases, with 10 bases left between them. In germline, CDR1 is ENHRY, CDR2 SYGVKD. CDR3 length: 13 amino acids.

The chain recombines TRBV5-1 with TRBJ1-4; 7 bases line up with TRBD1. The CDR3 is 14 residues long. The germline CDR1 and CDR2 sequences are SGHRS and YFSETQ. After removal of 4 bases from V and 8 bases from J, the junction contained 8 bases not matched to a gene. CDR3 in DNA: TGCGCCAGCAGCCCTTTAAAAGGGGGCGAAAAACTGTTTTTT. Protein: CASSPLKGGEKLFF.

The chain is built from TRBV27 and TRBJ1-4, with 7 bases lining up with TRBD1. Unmatched junction bases numbered 15, after V lost 5 bases and J lost 0 bases. Germline CDR1 reads MNHEY; CDR2 reads SMNVEV (reference sequence). This CDR3 is 19 amino acids long. The CDR3 DNA is TGTGCCAGCAGTCCTGATTGGGGAGGGGGCTATGCAACTAATGAAAAACTGTTTTTT. Translating gives CASSPDWGGGYATNEKLFF.